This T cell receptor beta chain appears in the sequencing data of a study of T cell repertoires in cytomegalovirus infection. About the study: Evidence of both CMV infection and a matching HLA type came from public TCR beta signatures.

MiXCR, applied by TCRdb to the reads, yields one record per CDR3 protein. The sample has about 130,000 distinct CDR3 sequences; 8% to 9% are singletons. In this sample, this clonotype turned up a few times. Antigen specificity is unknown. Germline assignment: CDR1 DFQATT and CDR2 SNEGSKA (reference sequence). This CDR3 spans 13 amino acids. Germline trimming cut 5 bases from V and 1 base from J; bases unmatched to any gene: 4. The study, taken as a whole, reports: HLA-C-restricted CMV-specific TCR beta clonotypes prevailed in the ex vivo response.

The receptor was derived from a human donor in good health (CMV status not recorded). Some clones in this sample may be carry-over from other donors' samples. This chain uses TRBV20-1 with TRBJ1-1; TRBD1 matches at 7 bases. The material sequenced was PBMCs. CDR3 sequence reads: CSAGQEGNTEAFF. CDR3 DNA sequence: TGCAGTGCTGGACAGGAGGGGAACACTGAAGCTTTCTTT.